This is a list of T cell receptor beta chains from one sample in a study of cytomegalovirus exposure and HLA in healthy donors. Method: immunoSEQ multiplex PCR; TCRdb's copy keeps in-frame clones and lacks some. The sample lists about 100,000 clones; roughly 84% were seen once. Sequencing was carried out using PBMCs. The receptors were sampled from a woman aged 18-35 years in good health and CMV-seronegative. The CDR3 runs from the conserved cysteine through the conserved F or W. The D gene is left open where the match is weak. Clone size appears in some rows only: once, few, many, or a class for an expanded clone.

v_call: TRBV7-3; j_call: TRBJ1-1; clone_size: -; d_call: -; cdr3_aa: CASRAGGINTEAFF; cdr3_nt: TGTGCCAGCAGGGCGGGAGGGATTAACACTGAAGCTTTCTTT
v_call: TRBV7-9; j_call: TRBJ2-1; clone_size: -; d_call: TRBD2; cdr3_aa: CSSSIGTSVRQFF; cdr3_nt: TGTTCCAGCAGCATAGGGACTAGCGTACGGCAGTTCTTC
v_call: TRBV7-2; j_call: TRBJ2-5; clone_size: -; d_call: TRBD1; cdr3_aa: CASSLTGGRETQYF; cdr3_nt: TGTGCCAGCAGCTTGACAGGGGGCCGGGAGACCCAGTACTTC
v_call: TRBV4-3; j_call: TRBJ2-7; clone_size: -; d_call: -; cdr3_aa: CASSRNPGLSEQYF; cdr3_nt: TGCGCCAGCAGCCGGAACCCGGGACTTTCCGAGCAGTACTTC
v_call: TRBV30; j_call: TRBJ2-1; clone_size: -; d_call: -; cdr3_aa: CAWSPRDEQFF; cdr3_nt: TGTGCCTGGAGCCCCCGGGATGAGCAGTTCTTC
v_call: TRBV4-1; j_call: TRBJ1-2; clone_size: -; d_call: -; cdr3_aa: CASSPNPAGDYGYTF; cdr3_nt: TGCGCCAGCAGCCCAAATCCCGCAGGGGACTATGGCTACACCTTC
v_call: TRBV7-7; j_call: TRBJ2-7; clone_size: few; d_call: TRBD1; cdr3_aa: CASSSDRGWEQYF; cdr3_nt: TGTGCCAGCAGCTCCGACAGGGGCTGGGAGCAGTACTTC
v_call: TRBV29-1; j_call: TRBJ2-3; clone_size: -; d_call: TRBD1; cdr3_aa: CSGKTGTDTQYF; cdr3_nt: TGCAGCGGGAAGACAGGGACAGATACGCAGTATTTT
v_call: TRBV7-9; j_call: TRBJ2-7; clone_size: few; d_call: TRBD1; cdr3_aa: CASSLPRTGEAYEQYF; cdr3_nt: TGTGCCAGCAGCCTACCCCGGACAGGGGAAGCCTACGAGCAGTACTTC
v_call: TRBV4-3; j_call: TRBJ2-5; clone_size: -; d_call: -; cdr3_aa: CASSQGVAGISGETQYF; cdr3_nt: TGCGCCAGCAGCCAAGGGGTGGCGGGGATTTCGGGAGAGACCCAGTACTTC
v_call: TRBV5-1; j_call: TRBJ2-5; clone_size: -; d_call: -; cdr3_aa: CASSWKEGETQYF; cdr3_nt: TGCGCCAGCAGCTGGAAGGAGGGAGAGACCCAGTACTTC
v_call: TRBV7-2; j_call: TRBJ2-7; clone_size: -; d_call: TRBD1; cdr3_aa: CASSTQWGTGMVNEQYF; cdr3_nt: TGTGCCAGCAGCACCCAATGGGGGACAGGGATGGTGAACGAGCAGTACTTC
v_call: TRBV28; j_call: TRBJ2-3; clone_size: -; d_call: -; cdr3_aa: CASSLGPPERTDTQYF; cdr3_nt: TGTGCCAGCAGTTTAGGGCCCCCAGAACGCACAGATACGCAGTATTTT
v_call: TRBV15; j_call: TRBJ1-4; clone_size: once; d_call: TRBD1; cdr3_aa: CATSRTGGGEKLFF; cdr3_nt: TGTGCCACCAGCAGGACAGGGGGCGGTGAAAAACTGTTTTTT